This TCR beta chain was identified during a study of a mutant IDH1 vaccine in newly diagnosed glioma (dated by TCRdb to the early 2020s). Turning to the overall study: Eight vaccinations were administered to patients in weeks 1, 3, 5, 7, 11, 15, 19 and 23, corresponding to visits V03 through V10. In the chemotherapy-containing groups, vaccination started alongside temozolomide cycles, whereas in patients who had radiotherapy alone it started 4-6 weeks after radiotherapy. Of the 25 to 40 patients who were treated, about 62% were male and roughly 38% were female, and the mean age was around 41 years. Prior to enrollment, patients had been given standard therapy consisting of radiotherapy alone, temozolomide alone, or radiochemotherapy with temozolomide, with the combination given to most patients. Peripheral blood samples were drawn at six visits, namely V03 (baseline), V05, V07, V10, V12 and V13. For exploratory analyses, fewer than 30 treated patients had longitudinal TCRB deep sequencing done wherever samples were available.

The germline V gene (reference sequence) specifies MNHEY as CDR1 and SMNVEV as CDR2. The CDR3 runs 15 amino acids, cysteine and phenylalanine included. Here the CDR3 DNA is all that survives: 45 bases in frame from base 1. V trim: 6 bases; J trim: 3 bases; unmatched bases: 8. The time point label, as the study defines it: week 23, last vaccination. Each vaccine dose, consisting of 300 ug of a 20-mer mutant IDH1 peptide in Montanide, was administered subcutaneously with topical imiquimod. The donors had newly diagnosed IDH1-mutant astrocytomas of WHO grade 3 or 4 that showed loss of nuclear ATRX. The samples were drawn from NOA16, a multicentre, single-arm, open-label phase I trial in Germany that tested a mutant IDH1 peptide vaccine in humans for the first time. Genomic DNA for TCRB sequencing was extracted from EDTA blood using the DNeasy Blood and Tissue Kit. Beyond this particular receptor, the publication reports: The authors stated that sample limitations prevented analyses of patient blood samples from being reproduced. Changes in the top peripheral T cell clonotypes picked up by TCRB sequencing did not appear to be linked to pseudoprogression. PBMC samples for TCRB deep sequencing were selected based on availability. Across multiple MHC alleles, vaccine-induced immune responses were seen in approximately 93% of patients.

A note on this clone: No cognate antigen has been identified for it. The record has no base qualities; no much larger clone is one base away.

The method behind the library was the immunoSEQ multiplex PCR assay. Rearranged TCR beta chain sequences were amplified with the hsTCRB Kit following the manufacturer's protocol. Sequencing of TCRB libraries was carried out on an Illumina MiSeq. On the authors' methods: Demultiplexing, trimming and gene mapping were performed with the kit vendor's proprietary platform. What TCRdb holds here is the immuneACCESS table cut down to in-frame rearrangements. Part of the clones is not present; checked against another copy, under half of the missing clones reflect an unresolved V gene, and the others are unexplained. V and J calls and clone size come straight from that table; D and trimming were deduced from the DNA. The sample table holds fewer than 45,000 clones, of which around 78% were seen once. The ten largest clonotypes hold approximately 6.8% of the sample.

The chain is encoded by TRBV27 joined to TRBJ2-1, with 7 bases matching TRBD2. This receptor was obtained from a middle-aged woman with glioma. Some clones in this sample may be carry-over from other donors' samples. Sequencing was performed on PBMCs, taken from a glioma patient whose treatment included an IDH1 peptide vaccine. At the DNA level, the sequence is TGTGCCAGCAGCCGACCGCAGCGGGGCTACAATGAGCAGTTCTTC. Its translation is CASSRPQRGYNEQFF.